This TCR beta chain was recorded in a study of T cell changes during pregnancy in multiple sclerosis. Trimming pared 6 bases from V and 2 bases from J, leaving 14 bases between. This CDR3 has 15 amino acids. Per germline, CDR1 MNHEY and CDR2 SVGAGI. Sequencing was performed with immunoSEQ multiplex PCR; in TCRdb, only in-frame clones are kept and a portion is missing. The table lists 80,000 to 100,000 clones, 91% of them singletons, with approximately 1.6% in the top ten. This clone appeared once. This sequence was found in a female donor in good health, enrolled as a control in a pregnancy study. This material consisted of peripheral blood, taken after pregnancy. The chain carries TRBV6-5 and TRBJ1-5, with D hard to call. The CDR3 loop is CASRPSGTGNQPQHF. The CDR3 DNA sequence: TGTGCCAGCAGACCCTCAGGTACGGGCAATCAGCCCCAGCATTTT.